These 6 T cell receptor beta chains originate from one sample sequenced in a study of T cell responses to AZD1222 COVID-19 vaccine. TCRdb's table, derived via immunoSEQ multiplex PCR, lists solely in-frame clones and lacks some. The sample has fewer than 90,000 clones; 80% to 95% are singletons. The starting material was peripheral blood, obtained 28 days after the second AZD1222 dose. These receptors were collected from an adult who received the AZD1222 COVID-19 vaccine.

The chain combines TRBV28 with TRBJ1-5; tentatively, D is TRBD1 (5 bases). Germline CDR1 MDHEN, CDR2 SYDVKM. V lost 6 bases, J lost 3 bases, and 12 bases lay in between. The CDR3 spans 14 residues. As DNA, the CDR3 is TGTGCCAGCAGCCCCCGACAGATCAATCAGCCCCAGCATTTT. Its translation is CASSPRQINQPQHF.

This chain connects TRBV18 to TRBJ1-5; D is ambiguous. The V gene lost 2 bases and the J gene lost 0 bases, with 8 bases spanning the gap. This CDR3 is built from 15 residues. CDR1 KGHSH and CDR2 LQKENI come from the germline V gene. The CDR3, as DNA: TGTGCCAGCTCACCAGGACGGAGTAGCAATCAGCCCCAGCATTTT. Protein: CASSPGRSSNQPQHF.

The chain joins TRBV28 to TRBJ2-1; the D gene could be TRBD1 or TRBD2 (7 bases each). The CDR3 contains 15 residues. The germline gives CDR1 MDHEN, CDR2 SYDVKM. Between the trimmed V and J ends, which lost 7 bases and 5 bases, there was a span of 18 bases. The chain's CDR3 is CASIDRQGGNNEQFF. For the CDR3, the DNA is TGTGCCAGCATAGATCGACAGGGAGGGAACAATGAGCAGTTCTTC.

The chain carries TRBV2 and TRBJ1-1, with 7 bases identical to TRBD1. CDR1 is SNHLY, CDR2 FYNNEI, per germline. V was clipped by 6 bases and J by 1 base; unmatched bases: 11. This CDR3 spans 16 amino acids. CDR3 region: CASSRQGPLGNTEAFF. The DNA of the CDR3 is TGTGCCAGCAGCCGACAGGGTCCCCTGGGGAACACTGAAGCTTTCTTT.

The V and J genes are TRBV10-3 and TRBJ1-2, with 8 bases fitting TRBD1. Germline loops: CDR1 ENHRY, CDR2 SYGVKD. After removal of 6 bases from V and 4 bases from J, the junction contained 13 bases not matched to a gene. This CDR3 spans 16 amino acids. The CDR3, as DNA: TGTGCCATCAGCGCCCGAGGACAGGGTACTCTCTATGGCTACACCTTC. This sequence encodes CAISARGQGTLYGYTF.

This clone was detected only a few times. The chain joins TRBV7-9 to TRBJ2-5, with TRBD1 matching over 7 bases. Germline V lookup: CDR1 SEHNR, CDR2 FQNEAQ (reference sequence). This CDR3 has 16 amino acids. V lost 5 bases, J lost 5 bases, and 14 bases stayed unmatched. In DNA form, the CDR3 reads TGTGCCAGCAGCGCCCGGGACAGTATAAGGGGGGAGACCCAGTACTTC. It encodes CASSARDSIRGETQYF.